This T cell receptor beta chain was recovered during a study of CD8 T cells in Susac syndrome. Sequencing of TCR beta, carried out with a high-throughput approach, was applied to CD8+ and CD4+ T cells from the blood. Treatment-naive patients with stable or active relapsing-remitting disease served as multiple sclerosis controls. Negative isolation was used for CD8+ and CD4+ T cells, and FACS enrichment was applied to TEMRA cells. Random hexamers were used to reverse transcribe the RNA input (about 0.5 to 1 ug). TCRdb reprocessed the immunoSEQ multiplex PCR reads via MiXCR and lists one record per CDR3 protein. The repertoire includes hundreds of thousands of distinct CDR3 sequences, 75% to 90% of them detected once, and more than 0.15% sits in the top ten. Germline trimming cut 3 bases from V and 0 bases from J; bases unmatched to any gene: 3. Germline assignment: CDR1 SGDLS and CDR2 YYNGEE. The CDR3 has 14 amino acids.

This clonotype originated in a human donor with multiple sclerosis. Sequenced sample: CD8+ T cells from PBMCs. V usage is TRBV9 and J usage is TRBJ2-7; 7 bases fit TRBD1. The CDR3 region is CASSGGQISYEQYF. CDR3 nucleotide sequence: TGTGCCAGCAGCGGGGGACAGATCTCCTACGAGCAGTACTTC.